This entry lists 7 T cell receptor beta chains sequenced from one sample in a study of blood T cell repertoires in COVID-19. Sequenced by immunoSEQ multiplex PCR; TCRdb stores in-frame clones only, minus some. Of nearly 350,000 clones in the sample, about 90% were seen once. Sequenced sample: PBMCs or T cells enriched from blood (not recorded which). The receptors derive from a woman aged 30 to 39 who had recovered from COVID-19.

This clone was seen only a few times. This rearrangement joins TRBV23-1 to TRBJ2-7; 8 positions agree with TRBD1. TRBV23-1 is identified as an open reading frame with a role that is uncertain. V lost 7 bases, J lost 2 bases, and 7 bases stayed unmatched. This CDR3 has 14 amino acids. The CDR3 DNA follows: TGCGCCAGCATTCAGACAGGGGTAACCTACGAGCAGTACTTC. Its protein is CASIQTGVTYEQYF.

The CDR3 is CASRGGPGTGSRGANVLTF. The CDR3 DNA sequence: TGTGCCAGCAGGGGGGGACCCGGGACAGGGTCAAGAGGGGCCAACGTCCTGACTTTC. V and J are TRBV5-4 and TRBJ2-6; 9 bases fit TRBD1. J lost 4 bases, V lost 5 bases, and 16 bases had no gene match. The germline CDR1 and CDR2 sequences are SGHNT and YYREEE (reference sequence). This CDR3 comprises 19 residues.

The rearrangement joins TRBV28 to TRBJ1-5; 9 nucleotides align to TRBD1. Germline loops: CDR1 MDHEN, CDR2 SYDVKM. J gave up 7 bases and V 6 bases, and 10 bases lay outside the gene matches. This CDR3 contains 15 residues. For the CDR3, the DNA is TGTGCCAGCAGCCCCCCGGGGACAGGGTACCAGCCCCAGCATTTT. Protein sequence: CASSPPGTGYQPQHF. Using reference TRBV28 and TRBJ1-5 for the parts outside the CDR3, the full variable domain is DVKVTQSSRYLVKRTGEKVFLECVQDMDHENMFWYRQDPGLGLRLIYFSYDVKMKEKGDIPEGYSVSREKKERFSLILESASTNQTSMYLCASSPPGTGYQPQHFGDGTRLSIL.

The CDR3 reads CASSLRSGQAARMRYTF. The CDR3 nucleotides are TGTGCCAGCAGCTTAAGGTCGGGACAGGCGGCCAGGATGCGCTACACCTTC. The rearrangement joins TRBV7-2 to TRBJ1-2, with 8 bases that match TRBD1. V trimming: 2 bases; J trimming: 9 bases; junction bases outside the gene matches: 17. CDR1 and CDR2 (germline): SGHTA, FQGNSA. The CDR3 covers 17 residues.

This clone showed up just once. This sequence joins TRBV27 and TRBJ1-6; the D gene is possibly TRBD1 (5 bases). This CDR3 is built from 14 residues. Trimming took off 3 bases at V and 5 bases at J, with 8 bases between the two ends. Germline loops: CDR1 MNHEY, CDR2 SMNVEV (reference sequence). DNA for the CDR3: TGTGCCAGCAGTTTTCGCAGGGATAATTCACCCCTCCACTTT. The encoded protein is CASSFRRDNSPLHF.

V gene TRBV20-1 combines with J gene TRBJ1-1, with unresolved D. The CDR3 spans 11 residues. In germline, CDR1 is DFQATT, CDR2 SNEGSKA (reference sequence). V was pared by 6 bases and J by 7 bases, with 12 bases between. The CDR3 DNA reads TGCAGTGCAACACCGGGATATGAAGCTTTCTTT. Amino acid sequence: CSATPGYEAFF.

The gene calls are TRBV27 and TRBJ2-1; 10 bases map to TRBD2. CDR1 and CDR2 from the germline V gene are MNHEY and SMNVEV (reference sequence). Losses at the gene ends were 6 bases for V and 7 bases for J; bases not matched to a gene: 3. The CDR3 has 13 amino acids. The CDR3 loop reads CASRPSGGNEQFF. CDR3 DNA sequence: TGTGCCAGCAGGCCTAGCGGGGGAAATGAGCAGTTCTTC.